What follows are 17 T cell receptor beta chains derived from one specimen sequenced in a study of blood T cell repertoires in COVID-19. Produced via immunoSEQ multiplex PCR; TCRdb's table is partial and in-frame only. Of a few hundred thousand clones in the sample, 89% were seen once. Sequenced material: peripheral blood. These TCRs come from a man younger than 35 who had recovered from COVID-19.

Only a few counts were recorded for this clone. CDR3 in amino acids: CASRSEAGELFF. As DNA, the CDR3 is TGTGCCAGCAGGAGTGAGGCCGGGGAGCTGTTTTTT. The V call is TRBV2, the J call TRBJ2-2; D unclear. This CDR3 comprises 12 residues. Deletions cut 6 bases from V and 6 bases from J, with 8 bases between. Germline assignment: CDR1 SNHLY and CDR2 FYNNEI.

The V call is TRBV19, the J call TRBJ2-7; 12 bases are a match to TRBD1. CDR3 size: 14 residues. CDR1 LNHDA and CDR2 SQIVND come from the germline V gene (reference sequence). The V gene end was trimmed by 5 bases and the J gene end by 7 bases; junction bases not matched to a gene: 6. CDR3 DNA sequence: TGTGCCAGTAGTCCGGGGACAGGGGGCGGAGAGCAGTACTTC. This encodes CASSPGTGGGEQYF. The whole variable domain, filled in from reference TRBV19 and TRBJ2-7, reads DGGITQSPKYLFRKEGQNVTLSCEQNLNHDAMYWYRQDPGQGLRLIYYSQIVNDFQKGDIAEGYSVSREKKESFPLTVTSAQKNPTAFYLCASSPGTGGGEQYFGPGTRLTVT.

The J gene is TRBJ2-3, the V gene TRBV7-9, with TRBD2 identical over 7 bases. The CDR3 contains 17 residues. V was pared by 5 bases and J by 2 bases, with 13 bases of the junction left unmatched. Germline V lookup: CDR1 SEHNR, CDR2 FQNEAQ (reference sequence). The CDR3 region is CASSQTGSGAPTDTQYF. In DNA form, the CDR3 reads TGTGCCAGCAGCCAAACCGGAAGCGGGGCCCCCACAGATACGCAGTATTTT.

The chain uses TRBV5-6 and TRBJ2-2; 8 nucleotides line up with TRBD2. Germline loops: CDR1 SGHDT, CDR2 YYEEEE. There are 14 residues in the CDR3. V dropped 4 bases and J dropped 6; count of bases not matched to a gene: 5. CDR3: CASSPGGGPGELFF. In DNA, the CDR3 is TGTGCCAGCAGCCCCGGCGGGGGGCCCGGGGAGCTGTTTTTT.

This rearrangement joins TRBV19 to TRBJ2-7; D possibly corresponds to TRBD1 (5 bases). Trimming shortened V by 3 bases and J by 5 bases, and 14 bases separated the two germline ends. This CDR3 is built from 14 residues. The germline V gene encodes CDR1 LNHDA and CDR2 SQIVND (reference sequence). DNA of the CDR3: TGTGCCAGTAGTATCCTAGGGGCTGTCCACGAGCAGTACTTC. This encodes CASSILGAVHEQYF. Filled out from reference TRBV19 and TRBJ2-7, the complete variable domain reads DGGITQSPKYLFRKEGQNVTLSCEQNLNHDAMYWYRQDPGQGLRLIYYSQIVNDFQKGDIAEGYSVSREKKESFPLTVTSAQKNPTAFYLCASSILGAVHEQYFGPGTRLTVT.

V and J are TRBV9 and TRBJ1-2, with D hard to call. The CDR3 sequence is 12 residues long. CDR1 is SGDLS and CDR2 is YYNGEE in the germline V gene. The V and J ends lost 3 bases and 8 bases respectively, with 11 bases between them. CDR3: CASSADGAGYTF. For the CDR3, the DNA is TGTGCCAGCAGCGCCGACGGAGCCGGCTACACCTTC.

The chain couples TRBV7-8 to TRBJ2-7, with 11 bases fitting TRBD1. The germline V gene encodes CDR1 SGHVS and CDR2 FQNEAQ. The junction had 3 bases not matched to a gene; V was cut back by 5 bases and J by 0 bases. CDR3 length: 15 amino acids. The CDR3 reads CASSRDRGISYEQYF. Here the CDR3 DNA reads TGTGCCAGCAGCCGGGACAGGGGGATCTCCTACGAGCAGTACTTC.

The rearrangement uses TRBV2 and TRBJ1-1, with 7 positions matching TRBD1. The germline V gene encodes CDR1 SNHLY and CDR2 FYNNEI. The CDR3 sequence is 13 residues long. V was clipped by 3 bases and J by 5 bases; unmatched bases: 3. CDR3 coding DNA: TGTGCCAGCAGTGATTACAGGGGAACTGAAGCTTTCTTT. It translates to CASSDYRGTEAFF.

In its sample, this clone was seen a few times. The gene calls are TRBV3-1 (or the pseudogene TRBV3-2) and TRBJ2-2, with TRBD2 as a possible D gene (6 bases). Germline-derived CDR1 and CDR2 are LGHDT and YNNKEL (reference sequence). The CDR3 is 12 residues long. V was cut by 4 bases and J by 7 bases, with 7 bases left in between. CDR3 DNA sequence: TGTGCCAGCAGCCCGCGGGGCGGGGAGCTGTTTTTT. This sequence encodes CASSPRGGELFF.

The V gene is TRBV5-6, the J gene TRBJ1-2; 9 bases are shared with TRBD1. Germline V lookup: CDR1 SGHDT, CDR2 YYEEEE. CDR3 length: 17 amino acids. V trimming: 3 bases; J trimming: 5 bases; junction bases outside the gene matches: 14. The CDR3: CASSSEGQGFNLYGYTF. The CDR3 region has the DNA TGTGCCAGCAGCTCGGAGGGACAGGGCTTCAACCTGTATGGCTACACCTTC.

The V call is TRBV7-2, the J call TRBJ1-5, with 8 nucleotides matching TRBD1. V gave up 1 base and J gave up 9 bases; unmatched junction bases: 17. Per the germline V gene, CDR1 is SGHTA and CDR2 is FQGNSA. The CDR3 totals 18 residues. The CDR3 DNA reads TGTGCCAGCAGCTTAGGGGTCAGGGGACAGGATCTAATGTGGCCCCAGCATTTT. Translated: CASSLGVRGQDLMWPQHF.

The V call is TRBV14, the J call TRBJ2-3; a possible D gene is TRBD2 (5 bases). The ends were cut back, 4 bases at V and 2 bases at J, with 7 bases in the middle. The germline V gene encodes CDR1 SGHDN and CDR2 FVKESK. CDR3 length: 13 amino acids. The chain's CDR3 is CASSLSATDTQYF. CDR3 nucleotides: TGTGCCAGCAGCCTTAGCGCCACAGATACGCAGTATTTT.

The rearrangement joins TRBV5-1 to TRBJ1-3, with 7 bases identical to TRBD1. Germline V gene data show CDR1 as SGHRS and CDR2 as YFSETQ. The CDR3 has 14 residues. V lost 5 bases, J lost 4 bases, and 6 bases stayed unmatched. CDR3 nucleotides: TGCGCCAGCAGTCCTACAGGGGTCGGAAACACCATATATTTT. The encoded protein is CASSPTGVGNTIYF.

Regarding this clone: This specimen includes other DNA sequences encoding the same CDR3. The genes are TRBV5-4 and TRBJ1-1; no definite D call. The CDR3 contains 15 residues. The germline V and J ends were trimmed by 0 bases and 1 base, with 10 bases remaining between them. Germline CDR1 and CDR2: SGHNT and YYREEE (reference sequence). The CDR3 region has the DNA TGTGCCAGCAGCTTGGGTCGTCCCGGGAACACTGAAGCTTTCTTT. As protein: CASSLGRPGNTEAFF.

The chain employs TRBV19 and TRBJ2-1; 12 bases line up with TRBD1. The trim removed 4 bases at V and 8 bases at J, leaving 6 bases unmatched. The CDR3 sequence is 15 residues long. The germline V gene has CDR1 LNHDA and CDR2 SQIVND (reference sequence). The CDR3: CASSTGTGGSYEQFF. In nucleotides, the CDR3 is TGTGCCAGTAGTACCGGGACAGGGGGCAGTTATGAGCAGTTCTTC.

This rearrangement joins TRBV3-1 (or the pseudogene TRBV3-2) to TRBJ2-1, with 11 nucleotides matching TRBD2. V trimming: 1 base; J trimming: 10 bases; junction bases outside the gene matches: 12. This CDR3 is built from 17 residues. Germline CDR1 and CDR2: LGHDT and YNNKEL (reference sequence). The CDR3 loop reads CASSQGLAGTSGGEQFF. Written as DNA, the CDR3 is TGTGCCAGCAGCCAAGGACTAGCGGGGACCTCGGGAGGGGAGCAGTTCTTC.

The genes are TRBV10-3 and TRBJ2-7; a weak D match, TRBD2 (6 bases). This CDR3 region has 15 residues. Trimming pared 3 bases from V and 3 bases from J, leaving 15 bases between. CDR1 ENHRY and CDR2 SYGVKD come from the germline V gene. CDR3 in amino acids: CAISDRGLPGYEQYF. CDR3 nucleotide sequence: TGTGCCATCAGTGACCGGGGACTCCCAGGCTACGAGCAGTACTTC.